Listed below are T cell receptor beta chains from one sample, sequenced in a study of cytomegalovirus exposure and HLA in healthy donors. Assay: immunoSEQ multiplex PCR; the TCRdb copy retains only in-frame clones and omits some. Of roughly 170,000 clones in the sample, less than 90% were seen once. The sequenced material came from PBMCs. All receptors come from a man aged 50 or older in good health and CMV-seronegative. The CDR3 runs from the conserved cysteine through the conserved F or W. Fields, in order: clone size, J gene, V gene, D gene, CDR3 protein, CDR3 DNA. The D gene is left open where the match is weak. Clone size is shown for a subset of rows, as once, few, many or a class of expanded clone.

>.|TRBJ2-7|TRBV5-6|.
CASTREAYEQYF
TGTGCCAGCACCCGAGAGGCCTACGAGCAGTACTTC
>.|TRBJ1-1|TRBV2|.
CASRRQDLNTEAFF
TGTGCCAGCAGACGACAGGATTTGAACACTGAAGCTTTCTTT
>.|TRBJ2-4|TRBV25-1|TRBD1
CASSLLLDRANIQYF
TGTGCCAGCAGCCTTCTGCTGGACAGGGCCAACATTCAGTACTTC
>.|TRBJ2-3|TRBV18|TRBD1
CASSPNRGPGDTQYF
TGTGCCAGCTCACCAAACAGGGGGCCAGGAGATACGCAGTATTTT
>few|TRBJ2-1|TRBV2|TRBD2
CASSEDSGIYNEQFF
TGTGCCAGCAGTGAGGATAGCGGGATCTACAATGAGCAGTTCTTC
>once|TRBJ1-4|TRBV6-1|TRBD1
CASSGQGLEKLFF
TGTGCCAGTTCGGGACAGGGCCTTGAAAAACTGTTTTTT
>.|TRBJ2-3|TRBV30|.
CAWSVGEQIMQYF
TGTGCCTGGAGTGTAGGGGAACAGATTATGCAGTATTTT
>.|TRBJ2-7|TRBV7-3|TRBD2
CASSLTAASGSSGGEQYF
TGTGCCAGCAGCTTAACTGCGGCTAGCGGGAGCTCCGGGGGCGAGCAGTACTTC
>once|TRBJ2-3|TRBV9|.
CASSVGGVTDTQYF
TGTGCCAGCAGCGTGGGCGGGGTCACAGATACGCAGTATTTT
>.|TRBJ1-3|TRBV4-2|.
CASSQSGQGNTIYF
TGTGCCAGCAGCCAATCAGGGCAAGGAAACACCATATATTTT
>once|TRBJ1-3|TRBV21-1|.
CASSKRRSSGNTIYF
TGTGCCAGCAGCAAACGCCGCAGCTCTGGAAACACCATATATTTT
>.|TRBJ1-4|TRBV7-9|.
CSSSSPKWANNEKLFF
TGTTCCAGCAGCTCCCCTAAATGGGCGAATAATGAAAAACTGTTTTTT
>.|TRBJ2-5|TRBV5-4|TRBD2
CASSYQGGETQYF
TGTGCCAGCAGCTACCAGGGAGGGGAGACCCAGTACTTC
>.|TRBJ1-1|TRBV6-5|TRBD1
CASSGGGTEAFF
TGTGCCAGCTCAGGGGGCGGCACTGAAGCTTTCTTT
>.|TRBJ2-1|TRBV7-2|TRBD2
CASSLVGTSGYNEQFF
TGTGCCAGCAGCTTAGTCGGGACTAGTGGGTACAATGAGCAGTTCTTC
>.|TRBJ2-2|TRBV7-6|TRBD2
CASRLTSGVTTGELFF
TGTGCCAGCAGACTAACTAGCGGGGTAACCACCGGGGAGCTGTTTTTT
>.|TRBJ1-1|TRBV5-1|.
CASKVRGHTEAFF
TGCGCCAGCAAGGTCAGGGGCCACACTGAAGCTTTCTTT
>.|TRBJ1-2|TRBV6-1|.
CASSEAGQGAGSGYTF
TGTGCCAGCAGTGAAGCGGGGCAAGGAGCGGGGAGTGGCTACACCTTC
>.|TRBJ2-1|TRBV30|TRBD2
CAWSVFLAVSNNEQFF
TGTGCCTGGAGTGTATTTCTAGCGGTTAGCAACAATGAGCAGTTCTTC
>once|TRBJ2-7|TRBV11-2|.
CASSFQYHEQYF
TGTGCCAGCAGCTTTCAGTACCACGAGCAGTACTTC
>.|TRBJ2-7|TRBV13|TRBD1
CASSSDRGPYEQYF
TGTGCCAGCAGCTCCGACAGGGGACCCTACGAGCAGTACTTC
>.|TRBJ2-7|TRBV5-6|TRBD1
CASSLYGTVAYEQYF
TGTGCCAGCAGCTTGTACGGGACAGTAGCCTACGAGCAGTACTTC
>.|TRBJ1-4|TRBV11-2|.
CASSLVLSTRTNEKLFF
TGTGCCAGCAGCTTAGTGTTGTCAACGAGAACTAATGAAAAACTGTTTTTT
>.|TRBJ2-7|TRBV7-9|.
CASSWYRESSYEQYF
TGTGCCAGCAGCTGGTACAGGGAAAGTAGCTACGAGCAGTACTTC
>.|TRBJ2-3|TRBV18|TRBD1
CASSRDRGLADTQYF
TGTGCCAGCTCACGGGACAGGGGTCTCGCAGATACGCAGTATTTT
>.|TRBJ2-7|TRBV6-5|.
CASSLSRLGSEQYF
TGTGCCAGCAGCCTTTCTCGACTGGGGAGCGAGCAGTACTTC
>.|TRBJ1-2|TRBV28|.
CASSTGNYGYTF
TGTGCCAGCAGCACAGGGAACTATGGCTACACCTTC
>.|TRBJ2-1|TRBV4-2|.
CASSQPGASLNEQFF
TGTGCCAGCAGCCAACCTGGAGCTTCTCTCAATGAGCAGTTCTTC
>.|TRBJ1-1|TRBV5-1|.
CASRTQLINTEAFF
TGCGCCAGCCGCACTCAATTAATCAACACTGAAGCTTTCTTT
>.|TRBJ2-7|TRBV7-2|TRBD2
CASSWTSGIQNEQYF
TGTGCCAGCAGCTGGACTAGCGGGATACAGAACGAGCAGTACTTC
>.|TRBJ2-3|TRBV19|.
CASSIGGINTDTQYF
TGTGCCAGTAGTATAGGCGGGATTAACACAGATACGCAGTATTTT
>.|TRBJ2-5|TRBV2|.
CASSYREETQYF
TGTGCCAGCAGTTACAGAGAAGAGACCCAGTACTTC
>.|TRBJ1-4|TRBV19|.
CASSIPGGGRGEKLFF
TGTGCCAGTAGTATACCTGGGGGGGGACGTGGTGAAAAACTGTTTTTT
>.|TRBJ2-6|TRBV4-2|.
CASSLDRDSSGANVLTF
TGTGCCAGCAGCCTGGACAGAGACAGCTCTGGGGCCAACGTCCTGACTTTC
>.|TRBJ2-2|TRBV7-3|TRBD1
CASSNRDRGRTGELFF
TGTGCCAGCAGCAACCGGGACAGGGGACGCACCGGGGAGCTGTTTTTT
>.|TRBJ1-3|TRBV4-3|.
CASSQDWDTNTIYF
TGCGCCAGCAGCCAAGATTGGGACACTAACACCATATATTTT
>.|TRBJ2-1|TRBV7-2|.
CASSLEPRGKNEQFF
TGTGCCAGCAGCTTAGAGCCTAGGGGCAAGAATGAGCAGTTCTTC
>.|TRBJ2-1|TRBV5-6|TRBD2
CASSLDLAGTRFF
TGTGCCAGCAGCTTGGACCTAGCGGGAACTCGGTTCTTC
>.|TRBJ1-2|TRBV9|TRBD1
CASSVAPRQGSYGYTF
TGTGCCAGCAGCGTAGCCCCCCGACAGGGGAGCTATGGCTACACCTTC
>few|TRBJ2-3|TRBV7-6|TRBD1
CASSLSRGTGIEDTQYF
TGTGCCAGCAGCTTATCCCGCGGGACAGGGATTGAAGATACGCAGTATTTT
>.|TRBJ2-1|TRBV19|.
CASSAGYSKNNEQFF
TGTGCCAGTAGCGCCGGGTATTCAAAGAACAATGAGCAGTTCTTC
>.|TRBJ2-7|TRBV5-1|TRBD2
CASSPGTSGGASYEQYF
TGCGCCAGCAGCCCCGGGACTAGCGGGGGGGCCTCCTACGAGCAGTACTTC
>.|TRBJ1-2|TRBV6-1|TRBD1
CASRVKQGAEGYTF
TGTGCCAGCAGGGTTAAGCAGGGGGCGGAAGGCTACACCTTC